Below are 32 T cell receptor beta chains sequenced from a single sample in a study of response to subunit inactivated influenza vaccine. One entry per CDR3 protein results from TCRdb running MiXCR on the RT-PCR reads. The data contain about 700,000 distinct CDR3 sequences, 14% of them seen just once; the ten biggest clones take up about 7.6%. The source was PBMCs from blood, collected 14 to 15 days before vaccination. All receptors come from a man aged 50 to 60 who received an inactivated influenza vaccine.

The chain uses TRBV30 and TRBJ1-5; D gene ambiguous. There are 12 residues in the CDR3. Germline CDR1 GTSNPN, CDR2 SVGIG (reference sequence). V dropped 2 bases and J dropped 7 bases, with 9 bases sitting between them. CDR3 protein: CAWSKLGQPQHF. In DNA, the CDR3 is TGTGCCTGGAGTAAACTAGGCCAGCCCCAGCATTTT.

The rearrangement uses TRBV28 and TRBJ2-7; D gene uncertain. Per the germline V gene, CDR1 is MDHEN and CDR2 is SYDVKM. The V gene lost 7 bases and the J gene lost 0 bases, with 13 bases spanning the gap. The CDR3 sequence is 14 residues long. The CDR3 DNA follows: TGTGCCAGCACCCCTTCAGCGTTCTCCTACGAGCAGTACTTC. Translation gives CASTPSAFSYEQYF.

The chain joins TRBV5-1 to TRBJ2-5; D uncertain. Looked up from germline, CDR1 is SGHRS and CDR2 is YFSETQ. The CDR3 is 15 residues long. The germline V and J ends were trimmed by 2 bases and 2 bases, with 13 bases remaining between them. Here the CDR3 reads CASSFVGQQQETQYF. In nucleotides, the CDR3 is TGCGCCAGCAGCTTCGTCGGGCAGCAACAAGAGACCCAGTACTTC.

The chain recombines TRBV12-3 or TRBV12-4 with TRBJ2-2; 10 bases map to TRBD2. This CDR3 comprises 17 residues. V lost 6 bases, J lost 7 bases, and 14 bases stayed unmatched. CDR3 in amino acids: CASRKRSGGALGGELFF. Here the CDR3 DNA reads TGTGCCAGCAGAAAGAGGAGCGGGGGGGCCTTAGGCGGGGAGCTGTTTTTT.

The chain combines TRBV7-9 with TRBJ2-7; possible D gene TRBD1, 6 bases. V lost 1 base to trimming and J lost 1 base, with 8 bases between them. The CDR3 consists of 14 residues. Looked up from germline, CDR1 is SEHNR and CDR2 is FQNEAQ (reference sequence). CDR3 loop: CASSLVGHSYEQYF. Here the CDR3 DNA reads TGTGCCAGCAGCTTAGTGGGACATTCCTACGAGCAGTACTTC.

At least ten counts were recorded for this clonotype. V and J are TRBV11-2 and TRBJ2-2; the D gene is possibly TRBD1 (6 bases). The V end was cut by 0 bases, the J end by 6 bases, with 17 bases between. The CDR3 sequence is 17 residues long. Germline CDR1 and CDR2: SGHAT and FQNNGV. The CDR3: CASSLDSWGRGPGELFF. CDR3 in DNA: TGTGCCAGCAGCTTAGATAGTTGGGGGCGCGGTCCCGGGGAGCTGTTTTTT.

This chain joins TRBV20-1 and TRBJ1-1; the D gene is possibly TRBD1 (6 bases). The CDR3 covers 14 residues. CDR1 DFQATT and CDR2 SNEGSKA come from the germline V gene (reference sequence). CDR3 nucleotides: TGCAGAGGGGAAAGTGGGGGCGCGAGGACTGAAGCTTTCTTT. As protein: CRGESGGARTEAFF.

There are many counts of this clonotype. The chain has TRBV24-1 and TRBJ2-1, with 10 bases identical to TRBD2. With 4 bases clipped from V and 7 bases from J, the junction kept 6 bases outside the gene matches. CDR1 and CDR2 (germline): KGHDR, SFDVKD. The CDR3 length is 15 residues. CDR3 amino acids: CATSEYLAGANEQFF. DNA of the CDR3: TGTGCCACCAGTGAGTATCTAGCGGGAGCGAATGAGCAGTTCTTC.

This clonotype was counted once. This chain joins TRBV6-1 and TRBJ2-7; D remains unclear. Germline V gene sequence: CDR1 MNHNS, CDR2 SASEGT. V gave up 4 bases and J gave up 2 bases, with 9 bases separating them. This CDR3 is built from 13 residues. The CDR3 is CASSATVTYEQYF. The CDR3 nucleotides are TGTGCCAGCAGTGCGACGGTTACCTACGAGCAGTACTTC.

This clonotype appeared many times. The rearrangement joins TRBV5-6 to TRBJ1-4; TRBD1 agrees at 8 bases. CDR1 is SGHDT, CDR2 YYEEEE, per germline. V dropped 4 bases and J dropped 8; count of bases not matched to a gene: 7. There are 14 residues in the CDR3. CDR3 sequence reads: CASSLRTGREKLFF. Written as DNA, the CDR3 is TGTGCCAGCAGCCTACGGACAGGGCGCGAAAAACTGTTTTTT.

Ten or more counts support this clonotype. The chain is built from TRBV5-1 and TRBJ2-2; either TRBD1 or TRBD2 may supply D (6 bases each). Trimming removed 3 bases at V and 1 base at J, with 19 bases between. This CDR3 contains 18 residues. Germline lookup yields CDR1 SGHRS and CDR2 YFSETQ. CDR3 amino acids: CASSWSGGGPRNTGELFF. For the CDR3, the DNA is TGCGCCAGCAGCTGGTCAGGTGGGGGGCCTCGGAACACCGGGGAGCTGTTTTTT.

The CDR3 is CASSYSVGAGTDTQYF. DNA for the CDR3: TGTGCCAGCAGTTACTCCGTCGGGGCCGGCACAGATACGCAGTATTTT. This sequence joins TRBV6-5 and TRBJ2-3; D tentatively reads TRBD1 or TRBD2 (5 bases each). Germline V gene sequence: CDR1 MNHEY, CDR2 SVGAGI. The CDR3 covers 16 residues. V was shortened by 0 bases and J by 1 base, with 11 bases between the two germline ends.

The J gene is TRBJ2-1, the V gene TRBV20-1; 10 positions agree with TRBD2. Germline V gene sequence: CDR1 DFQATT, CDR2 SNEGSKA (reference sequence). V dropped 3 bases and J dropped 6; count of bases not matched to a gene: 5. This CDR3 contains 14 residues. CDR3 protein: CSARSGRAVNEQFF. CDR3 DNA sequence: TGCAGTGCTAGGAGCGGGAGGGCTGTCAATGAGCAGTTCTTC.

This clonotype was picked up many times. The gene calls are TRBV6-2 or TRBV6-3 and TRBJ2-1; no definite D call. V was trimmed by 2 bases and J by 9 bases, leaving 14 bases between them. This CDR3 has 14 amino acids. Germline V CDR1 and CDR2: MNHEY, SVGEGT. For the CDR3, the DNA is TGTGCCAGCAGTTACCTAAGTGCCTCCGGTGAGCAGTTCTTC. It codes for CASSYLSASGEQFF.

This clonotype appeared a few times. V gene TRBV20-1 combines with J gene TRBJ2-3, with 10 nucleotides matching TRBD2. V was pared by 4 bases and J by 2 bases, with 3 bases of the junction left unmatched. CDR1 DFQATT and CDR2 SNEGSKA come from the germline V gene (reference sequence). The CDR3 length is 14 residues. In DNA form, the CDR3 reads TGCAGTGCTATAGGACTAGCGGACACAGATACGCAGTATTTT. Translating gives CSAIGLADTDTQYF.

V and J are TRBV20-1 and TRBJ2-7; D could derive from TRBD1 or TRBD2 (5 bases each). Trimming pared 6 bases from V and 3 bases from J, leaving 15 bases between. Germline V gene data show CDR1 as DFQATT and CDR2 as SNEGSKA (reference sequence). The CDR3 runs to 13 residues. The CDR3: CSATPGRIYEQYF. DNA for the CDR3: TGCAGTGCAACTCCGGGACGAATCTACGAGCAGTACTTC.

This clonotype has a count of ten or more. The chain employs TRBV25-1 and TRBJ2-7; no definite D call. Trimming took off 4 bases at V and 0 bases at J, with 7 bases between the two ends. There are 13 residues in the CDR3. Looked up from germline, CDR1 is MGHDK and CDR2 is SYGVNS. The CDR3 DNA is TGTGCCAGCAGTGGGGCAAGCTCCTACGAGCAGTACTTC. As protein: CASSGASSYEQYF.

The table lists this clonotype with many counts. This rearrangement joins TRBV28 to TRBJ1-5, with no clear D. Germline lookup yields CDR1 MDHEN and CDR2 SYDVKM. The V end lost 3 bases, the J end lost 0 bases, and 9 bases lay between the germline ends. The CDR3 consists of 15 residues. The DNA for the CDR3 is TGTGCCAGCAGTTTGGGTACTTATAGCAATCAGCCCCAGCATTTT. As protein: CASSLGTYSNQPQHF.

The count of this clonotype is one. The rearrangement links TRBV5-1 to TRBJ2-3; 9 bases agree with TRBD1. Per the germline V gene, CDR1 is SGHRS and CDR2 is YFSETQ. This CDR3 is built from 15 residues. The V gene end was trimmed by 3 bases and the J gene end by 2 bases; junction bases not matched to a gene: 4. CDR3 DNA sequence: TGCGCCAGCAGCTGGACAGGGGCCAACACAGATACGCAGTATTTT. This codes for CASSWTGANTDTQYF.

The chain recombines TRBV29-1 with TRBJ2-3; possible D gene TRBD2, 6 bases. Trimming cost V 1 base and J 5 bases, with 10 bases left between them. The germline CDR1 and CDR2 sequences are SQVTM and ANQGSEA. CDR3 length: 13 amino acids. The DNA of the CDR3 is TGCAGCGTTGAAGGGGGAGCGGGAGATACGCAGTATTTT. Its protein product is CSVEGGAGDTQYF.

This chain links TRBV7-9 with TRBJ1-2; D is uncertain. Germline assignment: CDR1 SEHNR and CDR2 FQNEAQ (reference sequence). The length of the CDR3 is 13 residues. The V gene lost 5 bases and the J gene lost 4 bases, with 11 bases spanning the gap. For the CDR3, the DNA is TGTGCCAGCAGCGAATCAGGTGGCTATGGCTACACCTTC. Translation gives CASSESGGYGYTF. Together with reference TRBV7-9 and TRBJ1-2, the CDR3 gives the full variable domain: DTGVSQNPRHKITKRGQNVTFRCDPISEHNRLYWYRQTLGQGPEFLTYFQNEAQLEKSRLLSDRFSAERPKGSFSTLEIQRTEQGDSAMYLCASSESGGYGYTFGSGTRLTVV.

Only a few counts were recorded for this clonotype. V and J are TRBV25-1 and TRBJ1-2; possibly TRBD1 for D (6 bases). V was pared by 3 bases and J by 2 bases, with 10 bases between. CDR3 length equals 14 residues. The germline gives CDR1 MGHDK, CDR2 SYGVNS. CDR3 region: CASSEAGQNYGYTF. For the CDR3, the DNA is TGTGCCAGCAGTGAGGCCGGACAGAACTATGGCTACACCTTC.

The chain combines TRBV7-2 with TRBJ2-4; 9 bases are shared with TRBD1. V lost 5 bases, J lost 8 bases, and 7 bases stayed unmatched. The germline V gene has CDR1 SGHTA and CDR2 FQGNSA. This CDR3 is built from 14 residues. The DNA of the CDR3 is TGTGCCAGCAGCCCACAGGGGGCTCAGGACATTCAGTACTTC. Its translation is CASSPQGAQDIQYF.

In this sample, this clonotype turned up a few times. This sequence joins TRBV5-1 and TRBJ2-6; D might be TRBD1 (6 bases). V lost 0 bases and J 4 bases, leaving 14 bases between the germline ends. In germline, CDR1 is SGHRS, CDR2 YFSETQ. The CDR3 has 17 amino acids. This chain's CDR3 is CASSLVGSRGGANVLTF. The CDR3 coding sequence is TGCGCCAGCAGCTTGGTCGGGTCAAGGGGGGGGGCCAACGTCCTGACTTTC.

The chain carries TRBV5-1 and TRBJ2-7; D is unclear. Looked up from germline, CDR1 is SGHRS and CDR2 is YFSETQ. The V end lost 6 bases, the J end lost 2 bases, and 15 bases lay between the germline ends. This CDR3 has 14 residues. The CDR3 is CASMPTATAYEQYF. In DNA, the CDR3 is TGCGCCAGCATGCCCACGGCCACCGCCTACGAGCAGTACTTC.

The V gene is TRBV7-9, the J gene TRBJ2-2, with TRBD1 matching 7 bases. The J segment lost 4 bases and the V segment lost 6 bases, leaving 11 bases of the junction unmatched. Germline CDR1 SEHNR, CDR2 FQNEAQ (reference sequence). The CDR3 spans 16 residues. The CDR3 DNA reads as TGTGCCAGCAGTCCTATAGGGGGCCCGGCCACCGGGGAGCTGTTTTTT. This encodes CASSPIGGPATGELFF.

This clonotype occurred a few times. A read error may produce the germline difference seen at one junction end. The genes are TRBV12-3 or TRBV12-4 and TRBJ2-1, with 11 bases that match TRBD2. CDR3 length: 15 residues. The CDR3 reads CASSPLVLAGALRVF. CDR3 coding DNA: TGTGCCAGCAGTCCCTTGGTACTAGCGGGGGCTCTCCGGGTCTTC.

This clonotype was detected ten times or more. V gene TRBV7-9 combines with J gene TRBJ1-4, with TRBD1 matching 10 bases. Germline CDR1 SEHNR, CDR2 FQNEAQ (reference sequence). This CDR3 comprises 15 residues. With V trimmed by 5 bases and J by 8 bases, 8 bases remained unmatched. The CDR3, as DNA: TGTGCCAGCAGCCCGACCGGGACAGGGGTGGAAAAACTGTTTTTT. Translation: CASSPTGTGVEKLFF.

This clonotype came up many times. The V and J genes are TRBV5-1 and TRBJ2-3, with 7 bases matching TRBD1. The CDR3 covers 15 residues. The germline V gene encodes CDR1 SGHRS and CDR2 YFSETQ. The ends lost 3 bases at V and 0 bases at J; junction bases unmatched: 4. DNA for the CDR3: TGCGCCAGCAGCTCCATGACAGGGAGCACAGATACGCAGTATTTT. It translates to CASSSMTGSTDTQYF.

This clonotype turned up a few times. J is TRBJ2-6 and V is TRBV6-2 or TRBV6-3; maybe TRBD1 (6 bases). This CDR3 has 21 amino acids. Germline-derived CDR1 and CDR2 are MNHEY and SVGEGT. With 0 bases removed from V and 0 bases from J, the gap between germline ends came to 21 bases. CDR3 bases: TGTGCCAGCAGTTACTCTTTTTATAGTGGCAGGGGACCCTCTGGGGCCAACGTCCTGACTTTC. Translation: CASSYSFYSGRGPSGANVLTF.

The rearrangement uses TRBV29-1 and TRBJ1-2; D gene uncertain. The germline V gene encodes CDR1 SQVTM and CDR2 ANQGSEA. Deletions cut 7 bases from V and 1 base from J, with 10 bases between. The CDR3 contains 12 residues. Written as DNA, the CDR3 is TGCAGCGCCCGGACCCTTAACTATGGCTACACCTTC. It yields the protein CSARTLNYGYTF.

CDR3 protein: CSVSTLYTGTSTDTQYF. The CDR3 DNA sequence: TGCAGCGTTAGCACGTTGTACACCGGGACAAGCACAGATACGCAGTATTTT. V is TRBV29-1 and J is TRBJ2-3; D perhaps matches TRBD1 (6 bases). Germline assignment: CDR1 SQVTM and CDR2 ANQGSEA. Trimming left V 5 bases short and J 0 bases short, with 21 bases between. The length of the CDR3 is 17 residues.